This T cell receptor beta chain was recovered during a study of blood T cell repertoires in COVID-19. Turning to the study itself: PBMCs, B-cell-depleted T cells, or T cells were the source of the cDNA or gDNA that made up the material.

The CDR3 covers 15 residues. Germline V lookup: CDR1 SGHAT, CDR2 FQNNGV. Trimming took 1 base from V and 2 from J; bases not matched to a gene: 4. In the study's own analysis: Reference gene primer amplification yielded estimated nucleated cell counts. Measured with immunoSEQ multiplex PCR; TCRdb has only the in-frame clones, and not every one. For V, J and clone size, that table is used; D and trimming come from the DNA. The sample contains 80,000 to 90,000 clones, around 85% of which appear only once. The V gene is TRBV11-2, the J gene TRBJ2-7; 8 bases agree with TRBD1. The sequence was collected from a woman over 75 with COVID-19, enrolled during active disease. Sequencing was done on a sample of peripheral blood. The CDR3 protein is CASSLVQGATYEQYF. DNA for the CDR3: TGTGCCAGCAGCTTAGTCCAGGGGGCCACCTACGAGCAGTACTTC.